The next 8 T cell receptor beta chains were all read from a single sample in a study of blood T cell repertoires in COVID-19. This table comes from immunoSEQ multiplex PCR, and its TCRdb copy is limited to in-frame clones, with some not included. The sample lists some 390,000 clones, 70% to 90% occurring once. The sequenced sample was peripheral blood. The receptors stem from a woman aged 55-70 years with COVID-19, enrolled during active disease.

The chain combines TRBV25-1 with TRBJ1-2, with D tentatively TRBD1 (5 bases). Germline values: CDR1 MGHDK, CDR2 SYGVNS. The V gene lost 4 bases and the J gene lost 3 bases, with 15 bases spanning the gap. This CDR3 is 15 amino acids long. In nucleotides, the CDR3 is TGTGCCAGCAGTGCGGCCGGGACGGGAGACTATGGCTACACCTTC. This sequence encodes CASSAAGTGDYGYTF.

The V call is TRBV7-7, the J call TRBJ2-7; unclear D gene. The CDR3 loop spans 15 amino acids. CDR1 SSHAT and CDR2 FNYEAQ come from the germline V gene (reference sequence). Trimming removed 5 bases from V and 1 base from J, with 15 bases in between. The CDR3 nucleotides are TGTGCCAGCAGCAGGCAACAGCCCTCGTCCTACGAGCAGTACTTC. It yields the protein CASSRQQPSSYEQYF. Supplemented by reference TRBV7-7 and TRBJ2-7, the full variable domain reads GAGVSQSPRYKVTKRGQDVTLRCDPISSHATLYWYQQALGQGPEFLTYFNYEAQPDKSGLPSDRFSAERPEGSISTLTIQRTEQRDSAMYRCASSRQQPSSYEQYFGPGTRLTVT.

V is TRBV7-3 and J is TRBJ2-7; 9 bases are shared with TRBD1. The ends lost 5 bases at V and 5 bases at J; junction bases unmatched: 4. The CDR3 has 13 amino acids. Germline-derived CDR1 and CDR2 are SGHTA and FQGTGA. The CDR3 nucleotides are TGTGCCAGCAGCCCACAGGGGGCCGACGAGCAGTACTTC. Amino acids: CASSPQGADEQYF.

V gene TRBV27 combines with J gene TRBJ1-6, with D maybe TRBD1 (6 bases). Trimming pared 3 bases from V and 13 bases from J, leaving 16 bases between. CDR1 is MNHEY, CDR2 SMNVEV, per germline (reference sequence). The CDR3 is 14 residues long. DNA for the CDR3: TGTGCCAGCAGTTTGAACAGGGCGCAGTTTCCCCTCCACTTT. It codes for CASSLNRAQFPLHF.

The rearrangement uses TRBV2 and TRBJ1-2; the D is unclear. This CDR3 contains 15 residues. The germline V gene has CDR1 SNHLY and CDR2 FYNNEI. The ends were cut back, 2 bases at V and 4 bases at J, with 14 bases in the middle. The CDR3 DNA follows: TGTGCCAGCAGTGAACCACTGGCGGAGATCTATGGCTACACCTTC. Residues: CASSEPLAEIYGYTF.

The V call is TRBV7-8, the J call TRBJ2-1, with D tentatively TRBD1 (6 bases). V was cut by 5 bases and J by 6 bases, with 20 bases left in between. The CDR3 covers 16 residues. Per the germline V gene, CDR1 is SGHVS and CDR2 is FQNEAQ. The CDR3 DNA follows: TGTGCCAGCAGCCTCAACCCGGACAGTTCCCTCAATGAGCAGTTCTTC. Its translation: CASSLNPDSSLNEQFF.

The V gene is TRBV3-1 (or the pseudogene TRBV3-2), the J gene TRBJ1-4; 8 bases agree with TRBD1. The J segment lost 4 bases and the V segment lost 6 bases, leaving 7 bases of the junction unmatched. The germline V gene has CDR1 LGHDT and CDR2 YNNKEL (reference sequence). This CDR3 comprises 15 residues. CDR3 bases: TGTGCCAGCAGAGCGGACAGGGCAGATAATGAAAAACTGTTTTTT. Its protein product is CASRADRADNEKLFF.

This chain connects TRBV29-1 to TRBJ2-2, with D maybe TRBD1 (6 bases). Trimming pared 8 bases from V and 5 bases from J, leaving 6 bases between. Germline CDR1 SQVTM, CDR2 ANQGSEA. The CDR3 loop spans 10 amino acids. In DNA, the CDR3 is TGCAGCACAGGGACCGGGGAGCTGTTTTTT. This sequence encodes CSTGTGELFF.